Presented here are 5 T cell receptor beta chains from one specimen sequenced in a study of OX40 agonist ivuxolimab in advanced cancers. Libraries were prepared by immunoSEQ multiplex PCR; TCRdb keeps only in-frame clonotypes and omits some of them. The table records roughly 70,000 clones, roughly 80% of them present only once. The specimen comprised CD4+ or CD8+ T cells sorted from blood, sampled in a trial of the OX40 agonist ivuxolimab. The receptors originated from an adult with an advanced solid tumor such as melanoma, head and neck, liver or kidney cancer.

The chain carries TRBV7-8 and TRBJ2-7; D uncertain. Germline CDR1 reads SGHVS; CDR2 reads FQNEAQ. There are 12 residues in the CDR3. Trimming removed 5 bases from V and 0 bases from J, with 5 bases in between. The CDR3 region has the DNA TGTGCCAGCAGCCACGGCTCCTACGAGCAGTACGTC. Amino acid sequence: CASSHGSYEQYV.

This clone appeared once. The chain's CDR3 is CASSSQRVVGNNEQFF. CDR3 DNA: TGTGCCAGCTCATCCCAAAGGGTTGTAGGGAACAATGAGCAGTTCTTC. The gene calls are TRBV18 and TRBJ2-1; D gene unclear. The CDR3 extends over 16 amino acids. V was shortened by 5 bases and J by 5 bases, with 19 bases between the two germline ends. The germline CDR1 and CDR2 sequences are KGHSH and LQKENI.

CDR3 sequence reads: CASRVASGRYNEQFF. CDR3 nucleotides: TGTGCCAGCAGGGTGGCTAGCGGGAGATACAATGAGCAGTTCTTC. The J gene is TRBJ2-1, the V gene TRBV6-1, with 10 bases lining up with TRBD2. CDR3 length equals 15 residues. Germline CDR1 and CDR2: MNHNS and SASEGT. Trimming at V came to 6 bases and at J to 4 bases, leaving 6 bases not matched to a gene.

Only a few counts were recorded for this clone. This chain links TRBV7-8 with TRBJ1-1; no reliable D call. CDR3 length: 14 amino acids. The germline V gene encodes CDR1 SGHVS and CDR2 FQNEAQ. Trimming took off 5 bases at V and 3 bases at J, with 13 bases between the two ends. CDR3 sequence: CASSPSHAYTEAFF. The CDR3 DNA is TGTGCCAGCAGCCCCTCTCACGCTTACACTGAAGCTTTCTTT.

The chain is built from TRBV6-1 and TRBJ1-1, with D uncertain. The germline gives CDR1 MNHNS, CDR2 SASEGT. The CDR3 sequence is 13 residues long. Trimming took off 11 bases at V and 1 base at J, with 14 bases between the two ends. This chain's CDR3 is CAARNLGNTEAFF. CDR3 DNA: TGTGCCGCAAGGAACCTCGGGAACACTGAAGCTTTCTTT.